What follows is one T cell receptor beta chain and its context. Antigen specificity is unknown. The method was immunoSEQ multiplex PCR; TCRdb's version includes in-frame clones alone and lacks a portion of them. This sample has roughly 180,000 clones, with around 89% found just once. These data originate in a study of T cell responses to AZD1222 COVID-19 vaccine. The study, taken as a whole, reports: In a largely white British group with more females than males, clonal diversity was possibly underestimated.

Germline loops: CDR1 MRHNA, CDR2 SNTAGT. CDR3 size: 13 residues. Trimming shortened V by 4 bases and J by 1 base, and 5 bases separated the two germline ends. This specimen consisted of peripheral blood, obtained on day 0 of AZD1222 vaccination. The chain couples TRBV6-4 to TRBJ1-5; D is unclear. This sequence originates from an adult in good health. The CDR3 region is CASSAESNQPQHF. The CDR3 DNA follows: TGTGCCAGCAGTGCAGAAAGCAATCAGCCCCAGCATTTT.